This TCR beta chain was retrieved from a study of T cell responses to AZD1222 COVID-19 vaccine. Sequencing used immunoSEQ multiplex PCR; TCRdb keeps in-frame clones, though not all of them. The sample includes 95,000 to 120,000 clones, approximately 89% of them seen just once. Germline V gene lookup returns CDR1 SEHNR and CDR2 FQNEAQ (reference sequence). Trimming took 1 base from V and 4 from J, leaving 5 bases between them. The CDR3 consists of 12 residues. The source material was peripheral blood, sampled 28 days after the second AZD1222 dose. The chain recombines TRBV7-9 with TRBJ2-7; no clear D. The origin of this receptor is an adult who received the AZD1222 COVID-19 vaccine. As DNA, the CDR3 is TGTGCCAGCAGCTTAGTGGGGTACGAGCAGTACTTC. Amino acid sequence: CASSLVGYEQYF.